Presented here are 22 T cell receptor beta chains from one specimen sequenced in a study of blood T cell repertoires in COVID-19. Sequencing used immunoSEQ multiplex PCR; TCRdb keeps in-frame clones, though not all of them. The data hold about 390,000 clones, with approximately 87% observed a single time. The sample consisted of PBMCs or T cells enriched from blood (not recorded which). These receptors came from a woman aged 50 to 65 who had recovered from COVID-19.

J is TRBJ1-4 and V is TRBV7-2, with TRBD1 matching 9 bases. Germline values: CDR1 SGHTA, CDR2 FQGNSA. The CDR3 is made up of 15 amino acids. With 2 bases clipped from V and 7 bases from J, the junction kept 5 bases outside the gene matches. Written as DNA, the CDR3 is TGTGCCAGCAGCTTATGGGACAGGGAGTCTGAAAAACTGTTTTTT. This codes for CASSLWDRESEKLFF. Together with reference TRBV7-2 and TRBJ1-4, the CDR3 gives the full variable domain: GAGVSQSPSNKVTEKGKDVELRCDPISGHTALYWYRQSLGQGLEFLIYFQGNSAPDKSGLPSDRFSAERTGGSVSTLTIQRTQQEDSAVYLCASSLWDRESEKLFFGSGTQLSVL.

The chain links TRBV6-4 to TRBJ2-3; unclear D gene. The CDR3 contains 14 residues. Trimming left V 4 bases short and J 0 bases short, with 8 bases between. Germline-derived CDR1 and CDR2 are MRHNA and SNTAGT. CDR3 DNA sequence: TGTGCCAGCAGTGTCGGTTACAGCACAGATACGCAGTATTTT. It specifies CASSVGYSTDTQYF.

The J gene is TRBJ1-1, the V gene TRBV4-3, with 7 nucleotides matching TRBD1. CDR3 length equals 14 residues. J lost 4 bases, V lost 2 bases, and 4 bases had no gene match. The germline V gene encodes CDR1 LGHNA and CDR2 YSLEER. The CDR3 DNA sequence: TGCGCCAGCAGCCAAACCACAGGGGTCACTGAAGCTTTCTTT. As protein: CASSQTTGVTEAFF.

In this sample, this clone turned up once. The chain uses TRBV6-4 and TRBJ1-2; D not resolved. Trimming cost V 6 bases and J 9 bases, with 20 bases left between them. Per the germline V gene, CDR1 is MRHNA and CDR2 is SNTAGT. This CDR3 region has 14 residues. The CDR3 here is CASRPDASISRYTF. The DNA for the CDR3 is TGTGCCAGCAGACCCGATGCTAGTATAAGTCGCTACACCTTC.

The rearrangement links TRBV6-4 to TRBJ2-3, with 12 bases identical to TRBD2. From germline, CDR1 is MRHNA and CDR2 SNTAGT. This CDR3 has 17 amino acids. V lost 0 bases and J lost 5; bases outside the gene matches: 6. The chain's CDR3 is CASSDSASGGDLDTQYF. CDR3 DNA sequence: TGTGCCAGCAGTGACTCGGCTAGCGGGGGGGATCTAGATACGCAGTATTTT.

CDR3: CASSLVRGPNTEAFF. The CDR3 coding sequence is TGCGCCAGCAGCTTGGTAAGAGGGCCCAACACTGAAGCTTTCTTT. The V and J genes are TRBV5-1 and TRBJ1-1; D uncertain. This CDR3 spans 15 amino acids. The V and J ends lost 0 bases and 2 bases respectively, with 11 bases between them. From germline, CDR1 is SGHRS and CDR2 YFSETQ.

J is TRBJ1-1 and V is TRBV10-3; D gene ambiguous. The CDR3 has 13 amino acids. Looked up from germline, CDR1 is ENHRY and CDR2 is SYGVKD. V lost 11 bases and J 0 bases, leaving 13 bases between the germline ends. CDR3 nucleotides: TGTGCCTCTTCATCAGGTGTGAACACTGAAGCTTTCTTT. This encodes CASSSGVNTEAFF.

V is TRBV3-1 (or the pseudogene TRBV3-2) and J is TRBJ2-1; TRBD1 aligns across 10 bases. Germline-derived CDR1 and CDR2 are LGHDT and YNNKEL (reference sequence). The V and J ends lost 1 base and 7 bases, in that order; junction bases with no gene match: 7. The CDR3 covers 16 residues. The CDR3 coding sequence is TGTGCCAGCAGCCAAGTGACAGGGGGCGGAAAGAATGAGCAGTTCTTC. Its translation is CASSQVTGGGKNEQFF.

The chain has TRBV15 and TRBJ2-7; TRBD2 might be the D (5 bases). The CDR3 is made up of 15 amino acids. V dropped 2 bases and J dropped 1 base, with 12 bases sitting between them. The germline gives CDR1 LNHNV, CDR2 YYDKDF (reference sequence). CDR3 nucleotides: TGTGCCACCAGCAGATATGGAGGACTTTCCTACGAGCAGTACTTC. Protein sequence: CATSRYGGLSYEQYF.

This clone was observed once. The CDR3 loop reads CATRQGGNEKLFF. CDR3 coding DNA: TGTGCCACCCGACAGGGGGGAAATGAAAAACTGTTTTTT. This chain joins TRBV3-1 (or the pseudogene TRBV3-2) and TRBJ1-4; 9 bases are shared with TRBD1. From germline, CDR1 is LGHDT and CDR2 YNNKEL (reference sequence). The length of the CDR3 is 13 residues. Trimming at V came to 10 bases and at J to 5 bases, leaving 5 bases not matched to a gene.

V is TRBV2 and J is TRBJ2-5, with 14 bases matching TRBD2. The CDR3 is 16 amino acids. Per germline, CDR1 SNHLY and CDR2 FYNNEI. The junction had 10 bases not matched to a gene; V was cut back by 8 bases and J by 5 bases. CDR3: CASRGLAGATSETQYF. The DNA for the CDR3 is TGTGCCAGCCGGGGACTAGCGGGGGCCACAAGTGAGACCCAGTACTTC. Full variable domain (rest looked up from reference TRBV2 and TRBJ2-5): EPEVTQTPSHQVTQMGQEVILRCVPISNHLYFYWYRQILGQKVEFLVSFYNNEISEKSEIFDDQFSVERPDGSNFTLKIRSTKLEDSAMYFCASRGLAGATSETQYFGPGTRLLVL.

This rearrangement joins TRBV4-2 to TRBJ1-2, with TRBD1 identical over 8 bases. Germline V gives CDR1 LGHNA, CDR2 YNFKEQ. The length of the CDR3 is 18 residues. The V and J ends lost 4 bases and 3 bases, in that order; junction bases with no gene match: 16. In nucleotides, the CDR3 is TGTGCCAGCAGCCTCGAAGATTACAGGGAGACAGGGGACTATGGCTACACCTTC. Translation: CASSLEDYRETGDYGYTF.

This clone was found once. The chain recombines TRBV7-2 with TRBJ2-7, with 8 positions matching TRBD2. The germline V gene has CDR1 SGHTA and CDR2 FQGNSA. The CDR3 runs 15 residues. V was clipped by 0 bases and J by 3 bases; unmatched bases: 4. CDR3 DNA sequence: TGTGCCAGCAGCTTAGCTAGCGGGACCCACTACGAGCAGTACTTC. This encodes CASSLASGTHYEQYF.

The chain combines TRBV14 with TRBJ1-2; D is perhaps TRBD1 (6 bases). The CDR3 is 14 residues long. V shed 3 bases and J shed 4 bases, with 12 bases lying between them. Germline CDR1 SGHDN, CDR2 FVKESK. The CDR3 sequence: CASSQRQEFYGYTF. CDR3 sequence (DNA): TGTGCCAGCAGCCAGAGACAGGAGTTCTATGGCTACACCTTC.

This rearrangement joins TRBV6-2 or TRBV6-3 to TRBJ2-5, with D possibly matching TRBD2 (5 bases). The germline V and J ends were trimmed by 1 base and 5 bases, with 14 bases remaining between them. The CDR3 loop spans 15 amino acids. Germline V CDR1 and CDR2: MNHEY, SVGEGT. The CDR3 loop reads CASSYYISGEETQYF. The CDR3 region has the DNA TGTGCCAGCAGTTACTACATTTCCGGGGAGGAGACCCAGTACTTC.

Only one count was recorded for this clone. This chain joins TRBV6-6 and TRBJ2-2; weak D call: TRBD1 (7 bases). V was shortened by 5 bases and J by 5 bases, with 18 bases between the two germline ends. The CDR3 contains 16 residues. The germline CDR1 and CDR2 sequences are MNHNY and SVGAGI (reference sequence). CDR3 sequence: CASSTPGRGVTGELFF. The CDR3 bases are TGTGCCAGCAGTACCCCAGGCAGGGGGGTAACCGGGGAGCTGTTTTTT.

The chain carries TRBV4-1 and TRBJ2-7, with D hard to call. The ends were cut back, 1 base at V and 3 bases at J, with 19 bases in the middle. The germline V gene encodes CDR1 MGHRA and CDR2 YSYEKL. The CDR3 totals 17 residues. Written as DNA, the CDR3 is TGCGCCAGCAGCCAAGTCGTGTCCGCTCTATCTAGCTACGAGCAGTACTTC. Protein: CASSQVVSALSSYEQYF.

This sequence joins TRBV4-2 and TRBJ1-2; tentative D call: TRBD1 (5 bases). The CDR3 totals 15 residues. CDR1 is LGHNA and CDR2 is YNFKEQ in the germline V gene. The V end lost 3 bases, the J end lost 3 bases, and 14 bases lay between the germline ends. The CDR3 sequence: CASSQEKGIYYGYTF. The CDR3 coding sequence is TGTGCCAGCAGCCAGGAAAAGGGGATATACTATGGCTACACCTTC.

CDR3 nucleotides: TGTGCCAGCAGTTTTGTAGGGGGGGGCTATGGCTACACCTTC. This encodes CASSFVGGGYGYTF. The rearrangement links TRBV28 to TRBJ1-2; tentative D call: TRBD1 (6 bases). Trimming removed 3 bases from V and 4 bases from J, with 12 bases in between. CDR3 length: 14 residues. Germline lookup yields CDR1 MDHEN and CDR2 SYDVKM.

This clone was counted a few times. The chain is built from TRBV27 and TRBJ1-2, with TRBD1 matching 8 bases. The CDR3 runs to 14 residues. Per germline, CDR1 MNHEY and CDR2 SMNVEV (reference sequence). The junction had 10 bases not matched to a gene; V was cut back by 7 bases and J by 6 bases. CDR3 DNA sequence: TGTGCCAGCAAATCTCCGGACAGGGCAAATGGCTACACCTTC. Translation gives CASKSPDRANGYTF.

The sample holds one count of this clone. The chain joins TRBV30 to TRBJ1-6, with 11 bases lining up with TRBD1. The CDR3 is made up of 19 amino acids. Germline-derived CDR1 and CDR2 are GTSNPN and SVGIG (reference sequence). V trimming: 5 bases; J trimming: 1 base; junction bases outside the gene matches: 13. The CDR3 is CAWALDRGLLSSYNSPLHF. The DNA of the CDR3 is TGTGCCTGGGCCCTGGACAGGGGGCTTTTGTCTTCCTATAATTCACCCCTCCACTTT.

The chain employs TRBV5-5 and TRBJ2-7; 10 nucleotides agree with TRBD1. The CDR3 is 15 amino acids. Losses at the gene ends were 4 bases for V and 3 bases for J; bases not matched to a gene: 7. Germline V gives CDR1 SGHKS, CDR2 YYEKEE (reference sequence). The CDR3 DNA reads TGTGCCAGCAGCAATCCCGGGACAGGGGTCTACGAGCAGTACTTC. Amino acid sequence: CASSNPGTGVYEQYF.